The 5 T cell receptor beta chains reported below all come from one sample, sequenced in a study of cytomegalovirus exposure and HLA in healthy donors listed by TCRdb under 2017. Library prep was done by the immunoSEQ multiplex PCR assay. For the multiplex PCR, a mixture combining 60 forward primers for TCR Vbeta segments and 13 reverse primers for TCR Jbeta segments was used. Imported from immuneACCESS, the table was reduced by TCRdb to in-frame sequences with V and J called. These copies leave out some clones; in studies compared against another copy, an unresolved V gene accounts for under half, and the cause of the remainder is not known. In all, the sample holds 150,000 to 200,000 clones, and roughly four fifths of those were seen once. The leading ten clones occupy more than 1.5% of the sample. The sequencing sample was made of PBMCs. The receptor source for this set is a man aged 18 to 29 in good health and CMV-seronegative.

CDR3 region: CASSPPPYRGRRRTEAFF. Written as DNA, the CDR3 is TGTGCCAGCAGCCCCCCTCCCTACAGGGGGCGCAGGCGAACTGAAGCTTTCTTT. V usage is TRBV7-2 and J usage is TRBJ1-1; 9 bases are shared with TRBD1. CDR3 size: 18 residues. J gave up 5 bases and V 5 bases, and 18 bases lay outside the gene matches. Germline CDR1 SGHTA, CDR2 FQGNSA.

The chain joins TRBV7-6 to TRBJ1-1, with D uncertain. The V and J ends lost 0 bases and 4 bases respectively, with 9 bases between them. Germline V CDR1 and CDR2: SGHVS, FNYEAQ. This CDR3 is 14 amino acids long. In DNA, the CDR3 is TGTGCCAGCAGCTTAGCATATCCTTCCACTGAAGCTTTCTTT. This translates into CASSLAYPSTEAFF.

Regarding this clone: Relative to the germline gene, one junction end is altered; a read error may explain this. The rearrangement uses TRBV18 and TRBJ1-6; 11 bases are a match to TRBD1. CDR1 and CDR2 from the germline V gene are KGHSH and LQKENI. The CDR3 runs to 17 residues. CDR3 bases: TGTGCCAGCCCACCACGTATCGGACAGGGGGCAAACTCACCCCTCCACTTT. The encoded protein is CASPPRIGQGANSPLHF.

CDR3 amino acids: CASSLLGREPGELFF. The CDR3 nucleotides are TGTGCCAGCAGCTTGTTGGGGCGGGAGCCCGGGGAGCTGTTTTTT. The chain employs TRBV5-4 and TRBJ2-2, with TRBD2 matching over 7 bases. Germline assignment: CDR1 SGHNT and CDR2 YYREEE (reference sequence). The V segment lost 1 base and the J segment 6 bases; nucleotides outside the gene matches: 6. CDR3 length equals 15 residues.

This clone was detected a few times. V and J are TRBV11-2 and TRBJ2-1; possible D gene TRBD1, 6 bases. The CDR3 is made up of 14 amino acids. V was shortened by 0 bases and J by 7 bases, with 10 bases between the two germline ends. The germline CDR1 and CDR2 sequences are SGHAT and FQNNGV. The CDR3 protein is CASSLDRQGNEQFF. In DNA, the CDR3 is TGTGCCAGCAGCTTAGATCGCCAGGGGAATGAGCAGTTCTTC.